This entry is about one T cell receptor beta chain. As yet, its antigen is unknown. Described time point: week 11, during vaccination. Topical imiquimod accompanied each vaccine dose, which consisted of 300 ug of mutant IDH1 20-mer peptide. The protocol was immunoSEQ multiplex PCR, while the TCRdb copy is restricted to in-frame clones and leaves out a portion. This sample has 35,000 to 40,000 clones, with roughly 84% found just once. This sample stems from a study of a mutant IDH1 vaccine in newly diagnosed glioma. Study-wide context: Eight vaccine doses were administered to patients at weeks 1, 3, 5, 7, 11, 15, 19 and 23. It was radiotherapy, temozolomide, or both that patients received previously, with most receiving both. Either 4-6 weeks after radiotherapy alone or alongside temozolomide, vaccination was begun.

The CDR3 contains 13 residues. The ends were cut back, 5 bases at V and 1 base at J, with 6 bases in the middle. Looked up from germline, CDR1 is LNHNV and CDR2 is YYDKDF (reference sequence). This specimen was PBMCs, taken from a glioma patient whose treatment included an IDH1 peptide vaccine. The chain couples TRBV15 to TRBJ1-5, with D unclear. This clonotype was obtained from a man aged 40-49 years with glioma. The CDR3 sequence: CATSVASNQPQHF. Written as DNA, the CDR3 is TGTGCCACCAGCGTTGCCAGCAATCAGCCCCAGCATTTT. Filled out from reference TRBV15 and TRBJ1-5, the complete variable domain reads DAMVIQNPRYQVTQFGKPVTLSCSQTLNHNVMYWYQQKSSQAPKLLFHYYDKDFNNEADTPDNFQSRRPNTSFCFLDIRSPGLGDTAMYLCATSVASNQPQHFGDGTRLSIL.